A selection of T cell receptor beta chains follows, all from one sample in a study of cytomegalovirus exposure and HLA in healthy donors. Clones were read by immunoSEQ multiplex PCR, and TCRdb kept only the in-frame ones, dropping some. The table has more than 110,000 clones, roughly 80% seen once; the top ten hold around 10%. The sample taken for sequencing was PBMCs. The receptors were sampled from a woman in her forties or fifties in good health and CMV-seropositive. CDR3s include the opening cysteine and the closing phenylalanine or tryptophan. The D gene is left open where the match is weak. Rows give clone size only sometimes, using once, few, many, or a class for an expanded clone.

d_call	cdr3_length	clone_size	v_call	j_call	cdr3_nt	cdr3_aa
NA	15	NA	TRBV12-5	TRBJ1-4	TGTGCTAGTGCCTCAACAGGGACCTCCGGTGAAAAACTGTTTTTT	CASASTGTSGEKLFF
NA	15	NA	TRBV9	TRBJ1-3	TGTGCCAGCAGCGTCCTAGCGGGGTCTGGAAACACCATATATTTT	CASSVLAGSGNTIYF
TRBD1	16	NA	TRBV7-8	TRBJ2-1	TGTGCCAGCAGCTTAGGACAGGGGAGGAGTGGGAATGAGCAGTTCTTC	CASSLGQGRSGNEQFF
TRBD1	14	NA	TRBV6-5	TRBJ2-7	TGTGCCAGCAGCCGACAGGGGTTAAGCTACGAGCAGTACTTC	CASSRQGLSYEQYF
NA	12	few	TRBV28	TRBJ2-1	TGTGCCAGCGTCAGCAGGTACAATGAGCAGTTCTTC	CASVSRYNEQFF
TRBD1	14	NA	TRBV19	TRBJ1-2	TGTGCCAGTAGTAGGGGAGGACAGGGGTATGGCTACACCTTC	CASSRGGQGYGYTF
NA	15	few	TRBV5-6	TRBJ2-7	TGTGCCAGCAGCTTGTTAGGAGTACGGATTGGCGAGCAGTACTTC	CASSLLGVRIGEQYF
NA	15	NA	TRBV30	TRBJ1-3	TGTGCCTGGAGTCCGGGACACAACTCTGGAAACACCATATATTTT	CAWSPGHNSGNTIYF
TRBD1	14	few	TRBV5-4	TRBJ2-7	TGTGCCAGCAGCAAGGGACAGGGGCGATACGAGCAGTACTTC	CASSKGQGRYEQYF
NA	11	few	TRBV28	TRBJ1-2	TGTGCCACCCGCATAACAGGGGGCTACACCTTC	CATRITGGYTF
TRBD1	16	once	TRBV7-3	TRBJ1-2	TGTGCCAGCAGCTCTAGTGGGGCAGGGGGCGCGAAGGGCTACACCTTC	CASSSSGAGGAKGYTF
TRBD1	14	NA	TRBV6-4	TRBJ1-1	TGTGCCAGCAGAACGGACAGGCGCGGGGCTGAAGCTTTCTTT	CASRTDRRGAEAFF
NA	13	NA	TRBV6-5	TRBJ2-7	TGTGCCAGCAGGGACAGCCTGACCTACGAGCAGTACTTC	CASRDSLTYEQYF
TRBD1	15	few	TRBV19	TRBJ2-7	TGTGCCAGTAGTCCTGCGGGGACAGGGGCCTACGAGCAGTACTTC	CASSPAGTGAYEQYF
TRBD1	15	NA	TRBV30	TRBJ1-1	TGTGCCTGGAGTGTACTTGCACAGGGGGCCACTGAAGCTTTCTTT	CAWSVLAQGATEAFF
TRBD1	12	NA	TRBV19	TRBJ1-5	TGTGCCAGTAAGGCAGGGGGACAGCCCCAGCATTTT	CASKAGGQPQHF
TRBD2	17	NA	TRBV13	TRBJ2-7	TGTGCCAGCAGCTCACAGGGACTAGCGGGGGGGCCGGGCGAGCAGTACTTC	CASSSQGLAGGPGEQYF
TRBD2	16	NA	TRBV9	TRBJ2-5	TGTGCCAGCAGCGTAGGGGCTAGCGGGGTGGGAGAGACCCAGTACTTC	CASSVGASGVGETQYF
TRBD1	15	NA	TRBV15	TRBJ1-5	TGTGCCACCAGCAGAGATCGAGGGGGCGGGCAGCCCCAGCATTTT	CATSRDRGGGQPQHF
TRBD1	14	NA	TRBV30	TRBJ1-4	TGTGCCTGGAGTCGGGACAGGGTAGATGAAAAACTGTTTTTT	CAWSRDRVDEKLFF
TRBD1	15	NA	TRBV15	TRBJ2-2	TGTGCCACCAGCAGAGTACAGGGGGATAGCGGGGAGCTGTTTTTT	CATSRVQGDSGELFF
NA	14	once	TRBV27	TRBJ1-2	TGTGCCAGCAGTTTTCCTTCCCTTAACTATGGCTACACCTTC	CASSFPSLNYGYTF
NA	17	NA	TRBV7-9	TRBJ2-1	TGTGCCAGCAGCTTAACCCAGGGGTTGACCTCCTACAATGAGCAGTTCTTC	CASSLTQGLTSYNEQFF
NA	17	NA	TRBV10-3	TRBJ2-7	TGTGCCATCAGTGAGAGCGGCCGGTTATTAGGATCCTACGAGCAGTACTTC	CAISESGRLLGSYEQYF
NA	14	NA	TRBV30	TRBJ1-5	TGTGCCTGGAGTGTACTAGCGAATACAGGATCCCAGCATTTT	CAWSVLANTGSQHF
NA	13	NA	TRBV6-1	TRBJ1-2	TGTGCCAGCAGTGTGACCCGGGAGAATGGCTACACCTTC	CASSVTRENGYTF
NA	15	NA	TRBV6-1	TRBJ2-7	TGTGCCAGCAGCCCAAGGCGGGGAGCAAGGTACGAGCAGTACTTC	CASSPRRGARYEQYF
TRBD2	17	few	TRBV27	TRBJ2-7	TGTGCCAGCAGTCCCAAGGGACTAGCGGGGTACGCCTACGAGCAGTACTTC	CASSPKGLAGYAYEQYF
NA	15	NA	TRBV7-2	TRBJ1-1	TGTGCCAGCAGCTTAGCGGCGCCGACTTACACTGAAGCTTTCTTT	CASSLAAPTYTEAFF
TRBD1	17	NA	TRBV9	TRBJ1-1	TGTGCCAGCAGCCAAACCGGGACAGGCTTCATGAACACTGAAGCTTTCTTT	CASSQTGTGFMNTEAFF
TRBD1	16	NA	TRBV5-1	TRBJ2-3	TGCGCCAGCAGCACGCGGACAGGGGGCTTGCCAGATACGCAGTATTTT	CASSTRTGGLPDTQYF
TRBD2	15	NA	TRBV4-3	TRBJ2-5	TGCGCCAGCAGCGGCAAGCGGGGGGGCCAAGAGACCCAGTACTTC	CASSGKRGGQETQYF
NA	14	few	TRBV7-9	TRBJ2-1	TGTGCCAGCACCAGGGCTAGCGTCTACAATGAGCAGTTCTTC	CASTRASVYNEQFF
NA	16	NA	TRBV4-1	TRBJ2-2	TGCGCCAGCAGCCAGACGTCCCGATCAAGCGTCGGGGAGCTGTTTTTT	CASSQTSRSSVGELFF
NA	15	few	TRBV7-3	TRBJ2-7	TGTGCCAGCAGCCCGGGGCCACAGGGTACCTACGAGCAGTACTTC	CASSPGPQGTYEQYF
NA	13	NA	TRBV27	TRBJ2-4	TGTGCCAGCCTCGGGGGTGGCAAAAACATTCAGTACTTC	CASLGGGKNIQYF
NA	15	few	TRBV18	TRBJ2-7	TGTGCCAGCTCACCACCGGTCAGGGATGGCTACGAGCAGTACTTC	CASSPPVRDGYEQYF
NA	16	NA	TRBV7-2	TRBJ1-2	TGTGCCAGCAGCTTAAACGGGTTCGGGCAGGGGATTGGCTACACCTTC	CASSLNGFGQGIGYTF
NA	15	NA	TRBV19	TRBJ1-3	TGTGCCAGTAGGACGATAGCGGCCTCTGGAAACACCATATATTTT	CASRTIAASGNTIYF
NA	16	NA	TRBV5-4	TRBJ1-1	TGTGCCAGCAGCTTGGGGGCCGCGGGGATGAACACTGAAGCTTTCTTT	CASSLGAAGMNTEAFF
NA	14	NA	TRBV6-5	TRBJ1-1	TGTGCCAGCAGTTACTCACCAGGGTCCACTGAAGTTTTCTTT	CASSYSPGSTEVFF
TRBD1	14	NA	TRBV10-3	TRBJ2-3	TGTGCCATCAGTGCCTGGACAGGGCAAGATACGCAGTATTTT	CAISAWTGQDTQYF
NA	15	NA	TRBV10-3	TRBJ2-2	TGTGCCATCAGTGGGACAGTAGAGAACACCGGGGAGCTGTTTTTT	CAISGTVENTGELFF
NA	14	NA	TRBV29-1	TRBJ2-3	TGCAGCGTCCGACAGGACACTAGCACAGATACGCAGTATTTT	CSVRQDTSTDTQYF
NA	16	NA	TRBV18	TRBJ1-5	TGTGCCAGCTCACCACAAAGACGGGAGCGCAATCAGCCCCAGCATTTT	CASSPQRRERNQPQHF
NA	14	NA	TRBV4-3	TRBJ2-2	TGCGCCAGCAGCCAGGGCAGGACAGTTGGGGAGCTGTTTTTT	CASSQGRTVGELFF
NA	12	NA	TRBV9	TRBJ1-2	TGTGCCAGCAGCGTAGCCAGGGGCGGCTACACCTTC	CASSVARGGYTF
TRBD1	17	NA	TRBV7-9	TRBJ2-4	TGTGCCAGCAGGGGGGACGGGACAGCCCTAAGAGAAAACATTCAGTACTTC	CASRGDGTALRENIQYF
NA	15	NA	TRBV7-7	TRBJ2-3	TGTGCTAGCAGCTTGCGACTAACTAGCACAGATACGCAGTATTTT	CASSLRLTSTDTQYF
TRBD1	14	NA	TRBV5-6	TRBJ1-1	TGTGCCAGCAGGACGGACAGGTTGGGCACTGAAGCTTTCTTT	CASRTDRLGTEAFF
TRBD1	15	NA	TRBV9	TRBJ1-1	TGTGCCAGCAGCGGAACAGGGGGCGCATACACTGAAGCTTTCTTT	CASSGTGGAYTEAFF
NA	15	few	TRBV28	TRBJ1-4	TGTGCCAGCAGTTTAATGGGGGCAGGGAAGGAAAAACTGTTTTTT	CASSLMGAGKEKLFF
TRBD1	16	NA	TRBV28	TRBJ1-5	TGTGCCAGCACCGAAAGGACAGGGGGTTCATATCAGCCCCAGCATTTT	CASTERTGGSYQPQHF
TRBD1	15	once	TRBV2	TRBJ1-6	TGTGCCAGCAGACCGCGGACAGGGGGAAGTTCACCCCTCCACTTT	CASRPRTGGSSPLHF